This entry lists 21 T cell receptor beta chains sequenced from one sample in a study of blood T cells in healthy people across ages (dated by TCRdb to 2013 to 2016). The library was prepared using 5' RACE. These reads were obtained on an Illumina HiSeq 2500. The second PCR ran for about 6 to 12 cycles and used a J-beta primer mix along with a sample-barcoded 5' primer. The public reads were quality trimmed at Q25 with fastp and then assembled into clones with MiXCR by TCRdb, keeping productive beta chains. Duplicate CDR3 protein sequences are folded into a single record with the most common DNA and genes. The sample table contains about 1.5 million distinct CDR3 sequences; only one count was recorded for less than 45% of them. In total, the top ten clones hold over 3.5% of the sample. Sequenced input: blood. These receptors were obtained from a young woman in good health.

This rearrangement joins TRBV24-1 to TRBJ2-3, with D unclear. The germline gives CDR1 KGHDR, CDR2 SFDVKD. This CDR3 contains 16 residues. Trimming took 0 bases from V and 2 from J, leaving 11 bases between them. The CDR3 DNA is TGTGCCACCAGTGATTTGTCAGATTCATTCACAGATACGCAGTATTTT. Amino acids: CATSDLSDSFTDTQYF.

The chain joins TRBV12-3 or TRBV12-4 to TRBJ2-7; a possible D gene is TRBD1 (6 bases). The V gene lost 2 bases and the J gene lost 3 bases, with 8 bases spanning the gap. The CDR3 totals 13 residues. The CDR3 region is CASSLPGVYEQYF. CDR3 in DNA: TGTGCCAGCAGTTTACCAGGGGTCTACGAGCAGTACTTC.

This chain uses TRBV27 with TRBJ2-3, with TRBD2 matching over 9 bases. This CDR3 is 18 amino acids long. CDR1 is MNHEY and CDR2 is SMNVEV in the germline V gene (reference sequence). Losses at the gene ends were 4 bases for V and 2 bases for J; bases not matched to a gene: 13. CDR3 nucleotide sequence: TGTGCCAGCAGTTCCTCTCTCGGAGCGGGAGGCCCCACAGATACGCAGTATTTT. Translating gives CASSSSLGAGGPTDTQYF.

The genes are TRBV4-3 and TRBJ1-2; D not resolved. Germline CDR1 LGHNA, CDR2 YSLEER. The V end lost 2 bases, the J end lost 5 bases, and 15 bases lay between the germline ends. The CDR3 runs 15 residues. The CDR3: CASSQRRDELYGYTF. In nucleotides, the CDR3 is TGCGCCAGCAGCCAACGTCGGGATGAGTTGTATGGCTACACCTTC.

The genes are TRBV20-1 and TRBJ2-7; D gene unclear. Trimming cost V 1 base and J 2 bases, with 9 bases left between them. CDR1 is DFQATT, CDR2 SNEGSKA, per germline (reference sequence). CDR3 length: 13 amino acids. The CDR3 loop is CSARGRQTYEQYF. The CDR3 nucleotides are TGCAGTGCTAGAGGAAGACAAACCTACGAGCAGTACTTC.

The V and J genes are TRBV4-2 and TRBJ2-5; D may be TRBD2 (6 bases). Between the trimmed V and J ends, which lost 0 bases and 2 bases, there was a span of 10 bases. The CDR3 spans 15 residues. Germline V lookup: CDR1 LGHNA, CDR2 YNFKEQ. CDR3 sequence (DNA): TGTGCCAGCAGCCAAGAAGGGACTGCTCAAGAGACCCAGTACTTC. This encodes CASSQEGTAQETQYF.

This clonotype was observed a handful of times. This may be a read error, as it is one base from a much larger clone. This CDR3 is CASSIYGARSYNEQFF. The CDR3 nucleotides read TGTGCCAGCAGCATTTACGGAGCTCGGTCCTACAATGAGCAGTTCTTC. The chain joins TRBV7-2 to TRBJ2-1; D is ambiguous. The germline V gene has CDR1 SGHTA and CDR2 FQGNSA. CDR3 size: 16 residues. V was cut by 5 bases and J by 1 base, with 15 bases left in between.

This clonotype came up a few times. The rearrangement joins TRBV29-1 to TRBJ2-7, with D possibly TRBD1 on 6 matching bases. Matching the DNA end better, TRBJ2-5 makes the J call doubtful. Germline lookup yields CDR1 SQVTM and CDR2 ANQGSEA. The CDR3 has 12 amino acids. The CDR3 DNA is TGCAGCGTTGACACAGGGAGTGAGACCCAGTACTTC. Encoded protein: CSVDTGSETQYF.

The sample holds a few counts of this clonotype. The V and J genes are TRBV28 and TRBJ2-3; 8 bases match TRBD2. Trimming at V came to 5 bases and at J to 0 bases, leaving 4 bases not matched to a gene. Per the germline V gene, CDR1 is MDHEN and CDR2 is SYDVKM. The CDR3 has 15 residues. CDR3 loop: CASSIIAGSTDTQYF. The CDR3 region has the DNA TGTGCCAGCAGTATCATAGCGGGAAGCACAGATACGCAGTATTTT.

The chain is built from TRBV7-2 and TRBJ1-4, with D unresolved. The CDR3 spans 15 residues. Trimming cost V 10 bases and J 0 bases, with 15 bases left between them. Germline CDR1 SGHTA, CDR2 FQGNSA. The CDR3 region is CAIQEGGSTNEKLFF. The CDR3 DNA follows: TGTGCCATCCAGGAGGGAGGGTCAACTAATGAAAAACTGTTTTTT.

This clonotype was found a few times. The rearrangement uses TRBV28 and TRBJ1-5; tentative D call: TRBD1 (5 bases). With 4 bases removed from V and 0 bases from J, the gap between germline ends came to 19 bases. The CDR3 has 18 amino acids. Germline CDR1 MDHEN, CDR2 SYDVKM. CDR3 amino acids: CASSSSGTDSSSNQPQHF. DNA for the CDR3: TGTGCCAGCAGTTCCTCCGGGACGGACTCCAGTAGCAATCAGCCCCAGCATTTT.

In this sample, this clonotype turned up a few times. The rearrangement links TRBV6-1 to TRBJ2-7; 9 bases are a match to TRBD1. The CDR3 has 14 residues. V lost 6 bases, J lost 4 bases, and 7 bases stayed unmatched. Germline V gene data show CDR1 as MNHNS and CDR2 as SASEGT. This CDR3 is CASRSGTGLYEQYF. CDR3 sequence (DNA): TGTGCCAGCAGATCCGGGACAGGGCTATACGAGCAGTACTTC.

The chain combines TRBV20-1 with TRBJ2-5; TRBD1 matches 10 bases. Judging by the DNA end, TRBJ2-7 fits better; the J call may be wrong. There are 13 residues in the CDR3. Germline CDR1 DFQATT, CDR2 SNEGSKA (reference sequence). CDR3 DNA: TGCAGTGCCAGGGACAGGGGTCATGGCGAGCAGTACTTC. Its protein product is CSARDRGHGEQYF.

The J gene is TRBJ1-2, the V gene TRBV6-5, with a tentative D call TRBD1 (5 bases). Germline loops: CDR1 MNHEY, CDR2 SVGAGI. The CDR3 loop spans 14 amino acids. V lost 3 bases, J lost 8 bases, and 16 bases lay in between. CDR3 amino acids: CASSYRKGFRGYTF. The CDR3 nucleotides read TGTGCCAGCAGTTATAGGAAGGGGTTCCGGGGCTACACCTTC.

The chain recombines TRBV20-1 with TRBJ1-3; TRBD1 matches 9 bases. CDR3 length: 17 amino acids. Germline CDR1 is DFQATT and CDR2 is SNEGSKA (reference sequence). With V trimmed by 0 bases and J by 0 bases, 6 bases remained unmatched. The CDR3 loop reads CSAREGTGSSSGNTIYF. DNA of the CDR3: TGCAGTGCTAGAGAGGGGACAGGGTCATCCTCTGGAAACACCATATATTTT.

In its sample, this clonotype was seen a few times. The chain recombines TRBV12-3 or TRBV12-4 with TRBJ1-1; D remains ambiguous. V was shortened by 1 base and J by 1 base, with 10 bases between the two germline ends. The CDR3 has 15 residues. The CDR3 here is CASSLESLSNTEAFF. Written as DNA, the CDR3 is TGTGCCAGCAGTTTAGAGAGCCTATCGAACACTGAAGCTTTCTTT.

V and J are TRBV7-9 and TRBJ2-1; D is undetermined. Per germline, CDR1 SEHNR and CDR2 FQNEAQ (reference sequence). V lost 5 bases and J lost 2, with 16 bases in between. This CDR3 is 16 amino acids long. CDR3 sequence (DNA): TGTGCCAGCAGCACCCCCACCCGGTCCCCCTACAATGAGCAGTTCTTC. This translates into CASSTPTRSPYNEQFF.

As regards this clonotype: This may be a read error: a much more frequent sequence differs by one nucleotide. The CDR3 sequence: CANSQDHECYEQFF. DNA for the CDR3: TGCGCCAACAGCCAAGATCACGAGTGTTATGAGCAGTTCTTC. The chain combines TRBV4-3 with TRBJ2-1; D is unclear. CDR3 length: 14 residues. Germline assignment: CDR1 LGHNA and CDR2 YSLEER.

The V and J genes are TRBV6-2 or TRBV6-3 and TRBJ2-7; the match to TRBD2 covers 7 bases. J lost 3 bases, V lost 11 bases, and 10 bases had no gene match. This CDR3 comprises 13 residues. Germline assignment: CDR1 MNHEY and CDR2 SVGEGT. DNA of the CDR3: TGTGCCTGCGGGAGCATTAGGGGCTACGAGCAGTACTTC. It translates to CACGSIRGYEQYF.

This sequence joins TRBV21-1 and TRBJ2-2; TRBD1, the table's D call, was not compared with the DNA. TRBV21-1 is a documented pseudogene. This CDR3 is built from 16 residues. The CDR3 reads CASSPAGERGSGELFF. The CDR3 coding sequence is TGTGCCAGCAGCCCAGCGGGGGAAAGGGGTTCCGGGGAGCTGTTTTTT.

The sample holds many counts of this clonotype. The chain uses TRBV13 and TRBJ2-1; TRBD2 matches 8 bases. Trimming took 5 bases from V and 4 from J; bases not matched to a gene: 4. CDR3 length equals 14 residues. Germline V gene sequence: CDR1 PRHDT, CDR2 FYEKMQ (reference sequence). The CDR3 DNA reads as TGTGCCAGCAGCCCCGGGACTAGGTACAATGAGCAGTTCTTC. Its protein is CASSPGTRYNEQFF.